This T cell receptor (beta chain) was identified in a study of read filtering for tumor transcriptome and immune sequencing. V lost 5 bases and J 10 bases, leaving 9 bases between the germline ends. The germline V gene encodes CDR1 MDHEN and CDR2 SYDVKM. This CDR3 comprises 11 residues. The library was built from 400 ng RNA with molecular barcoded adaptors for alpha/delta and beta/gamma chains. TCRdb re-derived calls from the reads in MiXCR, one entry per CDR3 protein. The table has approximately 90,000 distinct CDR3 sequences, approximately 21% seen once; the top ten hold over 9.5%. This clonotype qualifies as medium-sized (0.01 to 0.1%).

J is TRBJ2-1 and V is TRBV28; D is undetermined. The specimen was a population of CD138-negative cells sorted from bone marrow. The clonotype was recovered from a donor over 35 with multiple myeloma. CDR3: CASSPLREQFF. The CDR3 bases are TGTGCCAGCAGTCCCCTCAGAGAGCAGTTCTTC.